This TCR beta chain was recovered during a study of persistence of HIV-infected CD4 T cells (TCRdb year 2020). Turning to the overall study: CMV- and HIV-1 Gag-responding CD4+ T cells were isolated from ART-treated individuals so that antigen-driven clonal expansion of HIV-1-infected cells could be examined. The median time participants had been on suppressive ART was 8 to 9 years. Apart from a couple of participants who underwent leukapheresis at a single time point, peripheral blood samples of up to 180 mL were collected from participants at multiple time points. The clonality of all cells in each sorted population was measured by TCRbeta sequencing, and the clonality of infected cells was measured by proviral sequencing. Cross-participant TCR cluster analysis included 8 participants for CMV and over five participants for Gag.

TCRbeta repertoires were sequenced from genomic DNA with the immunoSEQ hsTCRB assay version 4 in survey mode. Genomic DNA was diluted to 7.5 to 10 ng/uL, using up to about 1 ug per sample for TCRbeta sequencing. The source study handled its data this way. Analysis of the TCRbeta data was done in ImmunoSeq Analyzer 3.0, and diversity was computed on productive nucleotide rearrangements. Using the Immunarch R package, lower-bound TCR diversity was estimated with the improved Chao index and clonality was estimated with the Gini coefficient. When different nucleotide rearrangements encoded the same CDR3beta amino acid sequence, each rearrangement was treated as a distinct clonotype. Differential abundance analysis found TCRbeta sequences that were significantly enriched in antigen-responding cells compared with anti-CD3/anti-CD28-activated cells. TCRs were clustered by predicted peptide-MHC specificity with GLIPH2, both within individual participants and across merged participant data sets. This is the immuneACCESS table as TCRdb keeps it, with only in-frame sequences that have V and J called. A part of the clones is gone; compared with another copy, unresolved V genes explain less than half, and the rest is unexplained. V and J calls and clone size come straight from that table; D and trimming were deduced from the DNA. The sample data list around 60,000 clones, and just under 75% of these were observed just once. The ten largest clones capture around 1.7% of the sample.

The CDR3, from cysteine to phenylalanine, totals 19 residues. Just CDR3 DNA is preserved here, 57 bases in frame from base 1. Trimming accounts for 0 bases at V and 1 base at J, while the number of junction bases matched to no gene is 13. For CDR1 and CDR2, the germline V gene lists SGHTA and FQGTGA. This clone was counted a few times. The antigen this receptor binds is unknown. Qualities for individual bases were not recorded, and no much larger clone is one base off. What the study reported, not specific to this receptor: Within the same sorted populations, TCR oligoclonality correlated with proviral oligoclonality. Because the TCR analyses were done in bulk, restricting them to just the rare CMV-responding cells that actually carried HIV-1 proviruses was not possible. The study involved few individuals and tested only a limited range of antigens. Degenerate expanded CDR3beta sequences were enriched in antigen-responding cells, suggesting convergent selection of CD4+ responses to CMV and Gag. Significantly lower TCRbeta richness was observed in CMV- and Gag-responding cells than in anti-CD3/anti-CD28-responding cells, and higher oligoclonality was observed in CMV-responding cells than in CD3/CD28-stimulated and Gag-responding cells.

This specimen's treatment or condition label, per the study, means: suppressive antiretroviral therapy. A pool of overlapping HIV-1 Gag 15-mer peptides was used at 0.95 to 1 ug per peptide per mL for cell stimulation. Nonresponding CD40L-negative CD69-negative CD45RO-high memory CD4+ T cells were sorted as memory populations depleted of antigen-responding cells. HIV-1-infected adults in whom suppressive ART had been started during chronic infection were enrolled as participants. Plasma HIV-1 RNA had been undetectable (below 50 copies/mL) in participants for at least 4 years. To be included, participants needed a CD4+ T cell count above 400 cells/uL and a positive CMV serology. Before stimulation, PBMCs were isolated using density centrifugation and then depleted of CD8+ T cells. Stimulation of CD8-depleted PBMCs was carried out for roughly 19 hours with anti-CD28/CD49d costimulation, CD40-blocking antibody and enfuvirtide, to prevent new infections. Sorting was done on either a Beckman Coulter MoFlo Legacy or an XDP sorter, and propidium iodide was used to exclude dead cells. For samples with more than one million cells, genomic DNA was extracted with the QIAamp DNA Mini Kit, and for all other samples the Quick-DNA Microprep Kit was used.

The chain is assembled from TRBV7-3 and TRBJ1-1; TRBD1 fits 8 bases in the junction. This sample comprised CD4+ T cells sorted from PBMCs after approximately 19-hour stimulation, obtained from a patient who received antiretroviral therapy. The meaning of the sample's cell subset or site label: CD40L-CD69- CD45RO-high memory CD4 T cells not responding to Gag peptides. This clonotype was sampled from an adult man with HIV who was CMV-seropositive. The DNA reads TGTGCCAGCAGCTTAACGTATTTTTTAGGGACAGGCGAGAACACTGAAGCTTTCTTT. This gives the protein CASSLTYFLGTGENTEAFF.